This TCR beta chain originates from a study of blood T cells in healthy people across ages. There were healthy Caucasian individuals from Russia, aged roughly 6 to 90, serving as donors. There were at least 6 micrograms of total RNA extracted from every sample. Germline values: CDR1 SEHNR, CDR2 FQNEAQ (reference sequence). The CDR3 spans 19 residues. Trimming took 4 bases from V and 5 from J, leaving 29 bases between them. About this clonotype itself: Its antigen remains unknown.

Next came a second PCR, run for about 7 to 12 cycles, which used a sample-barcoded 5' primer along with a J-beta primer mix. Every cDNA molecule bore a tag from a template-switch adaptor containing 12 random nucleotides. TCRdb passed the 5' RACE reads through MiXCR, listing each CDR3 protein once. This table holds roughly 1.4 million distinct CDR3 sequences, approximately 59% found once. Notes on the study in general: PBMCs were not sorted, which prevented a conclusive comparison of naive versus antigen-experienced cells.

Sequenced sample: blood. The chain combines TRBV7-9 with TRBJ2-5; possibly TRBD2 for D (6 bases). The source is a young man in good health. The CDR3 region has the DNA TGTGCCAGCAGCTCCTTTCTAGGGACCGTTAATGAAGGAGGGGAGACCCAGTACTTC. This gives the protein CASSSFLGTVNEGGETQYF. The full variable domain, its missing parts supplied by reference TRBV7-9 and TRBJ2-5, is DTGVSQNPRHKITKRGQNVTFRCDPISEHNRLYWYRQTLGQGPEFLTYFQNEAQLEKSRLLSDRFSAERPKGSFSTLEIQRTEQGDSAMYLCASSSFLGTVNEGGETQYFGPGTRLLVL.